The rows below give T cell receptor beta chains drawn from one sample of a study of beta chain features in type 1 diabetes. Assay: immunoSEQ multiplex PCR; the TCRdb copy retains only in-frame clones and omits some. The profile covers approximately 40,000 clones, with roughly 50% appearing a single time and 0.2% to 0.3% taken by the ten largest. The sample was stem cell memory CD4+ T cells from blood. These receptors all come from a young woman in good health. Both conserved end residues are part of each CDR3. D genes are given only for firm matches. Expanded clones are given a class, and other clones once, few, many or no size at all.

DNA | CDR3 | D | size | J | V
TGTGCCAGCAGCGTATTTGGCCTGGGCGGGGATGAGCAGTTCTTC | CASSVFGLGGDEQFF | - | - | TRBJ2-1 | TRBV9
TGTGCCAGCAACCGGGGGGACGAGTACCAAGAGACCCAGTACTTC | CASNRGDEYQETQYF | TRBD2 | - | TRBJ2-5 | TRBV2
TGCGCCAGCAGCCGGGACAACAATCAGCCCCAGCATTTT | CASSRDNNQPQHF | - | - | TRBJ1-5 | TRBV5-1
TGTGCCAGCAGCTCGTCCGGGACTAGTTCCTACGAGCAGTACTTC | CASSSSGTSSYEQYF | TRBD2 | - | TRBJ2-7 | TRBV7-9
TGCAGCGTTGAGGGGACAGGGAACGGCTACACCTTC | CSVEGTGNGYTF | TRBD1 | - | TRBJ1-2 | TRBV29-1
TGTGCCAGCAGCGCATACAGGGCCAGCGGCTATGGCTACACCTTC | CASSAYRASGYGYTF | - | - | TRBJ1-2 | TRBV5-6
TGTGCCAGCAGCCCCCACCAAGGAACCGGGCAGCCCCAGCATTTT | CASSPHQGTGQPQHF | - | - | TRBJ1-5 | TRBV9
TGTGCCATCAGTGGGGGACAGGGGAGTACCTACAATGAGCAGTTCTTC | CAISGGQGSTYNEQFF | TRBD1 | - | TRBJ2-1 | TRBV10-3
TGTGCCAGCAACCCTCGGCTAGCGCGAGACAATGAGCAGTTCTTC | CASNPRLARDNEQFF | - | few | TRBJ2-1 | TRBV28
TGTGCCAGCAGCTTAAGAAGTAGCGGGAGTCGGGAGACCCAGTACTTC | CASSLRSSGSRETQYF | TRBD2 | - | TRBJ2-5 | TRBV7-2
TGTGCTAGCAGTTCATCCGGACAGCACAATGAGCAGTTCTTC | CASSSSGQHNEQFF | - | - | TRBJ2-1 | TRBV7-7
TGTGCCAGCAGTTTACCGGCTAGCGGAACGCGCGAGCAGTACTTC | CASSLPASGTREQYF | TRBD2 | - | TRBJ2-7 | TRBV28
TGTGCCTGGGGTCGGGTCGGAGCCAAAAACATTCAGTACTTC | CAWGRVGAKNIQYF | - | - | TRBJ2-4 | TRBV30
TGTGCCAGTAGTATAAATATTGGGACAGCTCCATCACGCTCCTACAATGAGCAGTTCTTC | CASSINIGTAPSRSYNEQFF | TRBD1 | few | TRBJ2-1 | TRBV19
TGTGCCAGCTCATCAACTATGGGTCCATTCGGCAATCAGCCCCAGCATTTT | CASSSTMGPFGNQPQHF | - | few | TRBJ1-5 | TRBV18
TGTGCCAGCAGCATCCGGACAGAGAGCTCCTACGAGCAGTACTTC | CASSIRTESSYEQYF | - | - | TRBJ2-7 | TRBV7-2
TGTGCCATCCTGAGTCAGGGGGATCAGCCCCAGCATTTT | CAILSQGDQPQHF | TRBD1 | - | TRBJ1-5 | TRBV27
TGCGCCAGCAGCTTGGTACAGGGGCAAGAGACCCAGTACTTC | CASSLVQGQETQYF | TRBD1 | few | TRBJ2-5 | TRBV5-1
TGTGCCTATAGCGGGAGGGTCAGCGGGGAGCTGTTTTTT | CAYSGRVSGELFF | TRBD2 | many | TRBJ2-2 | TRBV30
TGTACCAGCAGCCCAGGGACAGGACTAATCAATGAGCAGTTCTTC | CTSSPGTGLINEQFF | TRBD1 | - | TRBJ2-1 | TRBV9
TGTGCCAGCTCACGATACAGGGAACAGAGCTCCTACAATGAGCAGTTCTTC | CASSRYREQSSYNEQFF | - | few | TRBJ2-1 | TRBV18
TGTGCCAGCAGCCCAGGGACTAGCGGCTACAATGAGCAGTTCTTC | CASSPGTSGYNEQFF | TRBD2 | - | TRBJ2-1 | TRBV7-3
TGTGCCAGCAGCTTAGGGCTAGCGGTCCAAGAGACCCAGTACTTC | CASSLGLAVQETQYF | TRBD2 | - | TRBJ2-5 | TRBV7-2
TGTGCCAGCACACGGGACAGGGCAAACACCGGGGAGCTGTTTTTT | CASTRDRANTGELFF | TRBD1 | few | TRBJ2-2 | TRBV7-2
TGTGCCAGCAGTGAATATCCCCGCGGTGAGCAGTTCTTC | CASSEYPRGEQFF | - | - | TRBJ2-1 | TRBV25-1
TGCAGTGCTCCTAGCTCCTACGAGCAGTACTTC | CSAPSSYEQYF | - | - | TRBJ2-7 | TRBV20-1